Following are 30 T cell receptor beta chains from one sample sequenced in a study of cytomegalovirus exposure and HLA in healthy donors. The PCR made use of 60 Vbeta and 13 Jbeta primers. Measured with immunoSEQ multiplex PCR; TCRdb has only the in-frame clones, and not every one. This table has around 200,000 clones, roughly 80% appearing once. The material sequenced was PBMCs. The receptors stem from a middle-aged man in good health and CMV-seronegative.

V and J are TRBV5-1 and TRBJ2-3; a possible D gene is TRBD1 (6 bases). Germline-derived CDR1 and CDR2 are SGHRS and YFSETQ. The CDR3 runs to 15 residues. The germline V and J ends were trimmed by 2 bases and 1 base, with 11 bases remaining between them. The chain's CDR3 is CASSLEGGGTDTQYF. CDR3 in DNA: TGCGCCAGCAGCTTAGAAGGGGGTGGCACAGATACGCAGTATTTT.

The chain employs TRBV27 and TRBJ1-4, with 7 positions matching TRBD1. The length of the CDR3 is 14 residues. The germline gives CDR1 MNHEY, CDR2 SMNVEV (reference sequence). Trimming cost V 2 bases and J 7 bases; bases outside gene matches: 4. The CDR3 is CASSLKPGGEKLFF. The CDR3 DNA sequence: TGTGCCAGCAGTTTAAAGCCAGGGGGTGAAAAACTGTTTTTT.

The genes are TRBV9 and TRBJ1-2; D is possibly TRBD1 (6 bases). Germline V gene data show CDR1 as SGDLS and CDR2 as YYNGEE. CDR3 length: 16 residues. The V gene lost 2 bases and the J gene lost 4 bases, with 18 bases spanning the gap. CDR3 nucleotide sequence: TGTGCCAGCAGCGTGGGAGCGGACAGTACCGTCTATGGCTACACCTTC. It is translated as CASSVGADSTVYGYTF.

The CDR3 bases are TGTGCTAGTGGTTTGGTACCTGATCAGGCCGAAGCTTTCTTT. It yields the protein CASGLVPDQAEAFF. This chain links TRBV12-5 with TRBJ1-1; no firm D call. The CDR3 consists of 14 residues. The ends were cut back, 0 bases at V and 8 bases at J, with 13 bases in the middle. The V gene's germline CDR1 is LGHNT and CDR2 FRNRAP.

The chain couples TRBV2 to TRBJ2-5; no clear D. The assigned J gene may be wrong: the sequence end matches TRBJ2-7 better. The CDR3 contains 15 residues. Germline CDR1 and CDR2: SNHLY and FYNNEI. The CDR3 sequence is CASSGRIQASYEQYF. In DNA, the CDR3 is TGTGCCAGCAGTGGGCGTATTCAGGCCTCCTACGAGCAGTACTTC.

The chain employs TRBV21-1 and TRBJ2-2; TRBD1 is the table's D call and was not checked against the DNA. TRBV21-1 is a documented pseudogene. This CDR3 contains 20 residues. The CDR3 sequence: CASSKGVTGLGAPNTGELFF. The CDR3 DNA reads as TGTGCCAGCAGCAAAGGGGTGACAGGGTTAGGGGCCCCGAACACCGGGGAGCTGTTTTTT.

The chain couples TRBV18 to TRBJ1-1, with a tentative D call TRBD1 (5 bases). The germline CDR1 and CDR2 sequences are KGHSH and LQKENI. The CDR3 is 14 amino acids. Deletions cut 6 bases from V and 1 base from J, with 12 bases between. CDR3 loop: CASSPDMTNTEAFF. The CDR3 region has the DNA TGTGCCAGCTCGCCGGACATGACGAACACTGAAGCTTTCTTT.

The chain links TRBV10-3 to TRBJ1-5; D remains unclear. The CDR3 extends over 14 amino acids. Germline V gene data show CDR1 as ENHRY and CDR2 as SYGVKD. Trimming removed 4 bases at V and 0 bases at J, with 7 bases between. The CDR3 bases are TGTGCCATCAGTGCTGAGTATAGCAATCAGCCCCAGCATTTT. Residues: CAISAEYSNQPQHF.

This clone has just one count. The chain employs TRBV21-1 and TRBJ1-1. TRBV21-1 is flagged as a pseudogene. The CDR3 is 15 residues long. CDR3 amino acids: CASSKQSGLNTEAFF. Written as DNA, the CDR3 is TGTGCCAGCAGCAAACAATCGGGGTTGAACACTGAAGCTTTCTTT.

CDR3 residues: CASSTRLAGTYEQYF. The CDR3 DNA is TGTGCCAGTAGTACAAGACTAGCGGGAACCTACGAGCAGTACTTC. The chain recombines TRBV19 with TRBJ2-7; 11 nucleotides match TRBD2. Per germline, CDR1 LNHDA and CDR2 SQIVND (reference sequence). J was trimmed by 2 bases and V by 4 bases; bases with no gene match: 4. The CDR3 runs 15 residues. The entire variable domain, with the rest obtained from reference TRBV19 and TRBJ2-7, is as follows: DGGITQSPKYLFRKEGQNVTLSCEQNLNHDAMYWYRQDPGQGLRLIYYSQIVNDFQKGDIAEGYSVSREKKESFPLTVTSAQKNPTAFYLCASSTRLAGTYEQYFGPGTRLTVT.

The genes are TRBV7-9 and TRBJ1-2, with D possibly TRBD1 on 5 matching bases. This CDR3 spans 12 amino acids. From germline, CDR1 is SEHNR and CDR2 FQNEAQ (reference sequence). The V and J ends lost 1 base and 6 bases respectively, with 6 bases between them. In DNA form, the CDR3 reads TGTGCCAGCAGCTTAGTAGGGGATGGCTACACCTTC. This codes for CASSLVGDGYTF.

This sequence joins TRBV6-5 and TRBJ1-2; D remains ambiguous. CDR3 size: 13 residues. Trimming stripped 6 bases from V and 6 bases from J, with 14 bases between. CDR1 is MNHEY, CDR2 SVGAGI, per germline. This chain's CDR3 is CASRPTSRDGYTF. The CDR3 DNA sequence: TGTGCCAGCAGGCCTACTTCACGGGATGGCTACACCTTC.

The chain uses TRBV19 and TRBJ2-7; 10 positions match TRBD2. Germline values: CDR1 LNHDA, CDR2 SQIVND (reference sequence). V shed 4 bases and J 4 bases; nucleotides not matched to a gene: 10. This CDR3 region has 16 residues. The CDR3 DNA reads as TGTGCCAGTAGTAGCCAAGCGGGAGGGATGCCGTACGAGCAGTACTTC. Translating gives CASSSQAGGMPYEQYF.

The J gene is TRBJ2-7, the V gene TRBV15; D possibly corresponds to TRBD2 (6 bases). Per germline, CDR1 LNHNV and CDR2 YYDKDF (reference sequence). V was shortened by 4 bases and J by 1 base, with 20 bases between the two germline ends. The CDR3 has 17 amino acids. The CDR3 DNA reads TGTGCCACCAGCACTCGGAGGGAACCCAGGACGTCCTACGAGCAGTACTTC. Translated: CATSTRREPRTSYEQYF.

The chain recombines TRBV28 with TRBJ1-1; a possible D gene is TRBD1 (6 bases). This CDR3 comprises 14 residues. The germline V and J ends were trimmed by 6 bases and 6 bases, with 17 bases remaining between them. Germline V lookup: CDR1 MDHEN, CDR2 SYDVKM. CDR3 in DNA: TGTGCCAGCAGCCGAGGGGGGGGCGCAGCTGAAGCTTTCTTT. Translating it yields CASSRGGGAAEAFF. The full variable domain, completed using reference TRBV28 and TRBJ1-1, is DVKVTQSSRYLVKRTGEKVFLECVQDMDHENMFWYRQDPGLGLRLIYFSYDVKMKEKGDIPEGYSVSREKKERFSLILESASTNQTSMYLCASSRGGGAAEAFFGQGTRLTVV.

Points on this clone: The germline gene is not matched at one end of the junction; a read error may be the cause. The chain uses TRBV7-9 and TRBJ1-5; TRBD1 aligns across 9 bases. In germline, CDR1 is SEHNR, CDR2 FQNEAQ (reference sequence). CDR3 length: 15 amino acids. The CDR3 nucleotides are TGTTCCAGCAGCCCCTCTACAGGGGGCAACCAGCCCCAGCATTTT. Translated: CSSSPSTGGNQPQHF.

This clone was observed a single time. This chain connects TRBV28 to TRBJ1-5, with 7 bases lining up with TRBD1. This CDR3 has 18 amino acids. V was pared by 3 bases and J by 0 bases, with 11 bases of the junction left unmatched. Germline CDR1 reads MDHEN; CDR2 reads SYDVKM. In DNA, the CDR3 is TGTGCCAGCAGTTTCCGAGTCGACAGGGTCATTAGCAATCAGCCCCAGCATTTT. It specifies CASSFRVDRVISNQPQHF. Combining the CDR3 with reference TRBV28 and TRBJ1-5 gives the whole variable domain DVKVTQSSRYLVKRTGEKVFLECVQDMDHENMFWYRQDPGLGLRLIYFSYDVKMKEKGDIPEGYSVSREKKERFSLILESASTNQTSMYLCASSFRVDRVISNQPQHFGDGTRLSIL.

The chain employs TRBV7-9 and TRBJ2-1, with 7 bases fitting TRBD2. This CDR3 spans 15 amino acids. Germline CDR1 SEHNR, CDR2 FQNEAQ (reference sequence). V gave up 2 bases and J gave up 4 bases; unmatched junction bases: 5. DNA of the CDR3: TGTGCCAGCAGCTTACTCCTAGCGGAGTACAATGAGCAGTTCTTC. Encoded protein: CASSLLLAEYNEQFF. The whole variable domain, filled in from reference TRBV7-9 and TRBJ2-1, reads DTGVSQNPRHKITKRGQNVTFRCDPISEHNRLYWYRQTLGQGPEFLTYFQNEAQLEKSRLLSDRFSAERPKGSFSTLEIQRTEQGDSAMYLCASSLLLAEYNEQFFGPGTRLTVL.

The chain employs TRBV28 and TRBJ1-1; TRBD1 might be the D (6 bases). This CDR3 has 13 residues. The V and J ends lost 3 bases and 6 bases respectively, with 11 bases between them. Germline V lookup: CDR1 MDHEN, CDR2 SYDVKM. DNA of the CDR3: TGTGCCAGCAGTTTGGCACAGGGACCTGAAGCTTTCTTT. Encoded protein: CASSLAQGPEAFF.

The chain uses TRBV27 and TRBJ1-1; 7 nucleotides agree with TRBD1. This CDR3 is built from 14 residues. V gave up 4 bases and J gave up 7 bases; unmatched junction bases: 9. Germline V gene data show CDR1 as MNHEY and CDR2 as SMNVEV (reference sequence). The CDR3 region has the DNA TGTGCCAGCAGTTCCGGGACAGTCCTCCGTGAAGCTTTCTTT. As protein: CASSSGTVLREAFF.

The rearrangement joins TRBV5-4 to TRBJ1-2, with D unresolved. Looked up from germline, CDR1 is SGHNT and CDR2 is YYREEE (reference sequence). V was shortened by 0 bases and J by 8 bases, with 17 bases between the two germline ends. The CDR3 has 15 amino acids. Written as DNA, the CDR3 is TGTGCCAGCAGCTTGGCCGTCAGTATGTCCGGGGGCTACACCTTC. Translated, it gives CASSLAVSMSGGYTF.

This rearrangement joins TRBV27 to TRBJ2-6; 8 positions agree with TRBD1. This CDR3 has 19 residues. With 6 bases clipped from V and 4 bases from J, the junction kept 17 bases outside the gene matches. Looked up from germline, CDR1 is MNHEY and CDR2 is SMNVEV (reference sequence). Written as DNA, the CDR3 is TGTGCCAGCAGCAAGATTAGGGCAGGGGGCGGAGGAGGGGCCAACGTCCTGACTTTC. Translating gives CASSKIRAGGGGGANVLTF.

This rearrangement joins TRBV18 to TRBJ1-3; 9 positions agree with TRBD1. V was pared by 7 bases and J by 9 bases, with 16 bases of the junction left unmatched. Germline V gene data show CDR1 as KGHSH and CDR2 as LQKENI. The CDR3 runs 16 residues. CDR3 DNA sequence: TGTGCCAGCTGGCTCCGGACAGGGGAGGCGGTTGGCACCATATATTTT. Translation gives CASWLRTGEAVGTIYF.

This rearrangement joins TRBV28 to TRBJ1-2; 8 bases fit TRBD1. From germline, CDR1 is MDHEN and CDR2 SYDVKM. V trimming: 2 bases; J trimming: 4 bases; junction bases outside the gene matches: 9. This CDR3 has 16 amino acids. Here the CDR3 DNA reads TGTGCCAGCAGTTTAAAGGGACAGGTTCGGGCCTATGGCTACACCTTC. It encodes CASSLKGQVRAYGYTF.

The CDR3 nucleotides are TGTGCCAGCAGCCAAGGGGTAGCAGGGGGACTGAACACTGAAGCTTTCTTT. It codes for CASSQGVAGGLNTEAFF. This chain uses TRBV4-2 with TRBJ1-1; TRBD1 aligns across 7 bases. The germline V gene has CDR1 LGHNA and CDR2 YNFKEQ. V shed 1 base, J shed 0 bases, and the junction held 8 bases outside the gene matches. The CDR3 runs 17 residues.

In DNA, the CDR3 is TGTGCCAGCAGTGAACAACAGGTGGAAAGCAATCAGCCCCAGCATTTT. Its protein is CASSEQQVESNQPQHF. This chain connects TRBV6-1 to TRBJ1-5; possibly TRBD1 for D (5 bases). Per the germline V gene, CDR1 is MNHNS and CDR2 is SASEGT. The CDR3 runs to 16 residues. The V gene lost 2 bases and the J gene lost 1 base, with 12 bases spanning the gap.

J is TRBJ2-3 and V is TRBV9, with 8 bases aligning to TRBD1. The CDR3 covers 15 residues. CDR1 is SGDLS and CDR2 is YYNGEE in the germline V gene. J was trimmed by 3 bases and V by 3 bases; bases with no gene match: 6. The CDR3 loop is CASSAGQATTDTQYF. In DNA form, the CDR3 reads TGTGCCAGCAGCGCGGGACAGGCGACGACAGATACGCAGTATTTT.

The chain carries TRBV27 and TRBJ1-2; tentative D call: TRBD1 (6 bases). The length of the CDR3 is 16 residues. With 1 base removed from V and 8 bases from J, the gap between germline ends came to 20 bases. The V gene's germline CDR1 is MNHEY and CDR2 SMNVEV (reference sequence). As DNA, the CDR3 is TGTGCCAGCAGTTTATACGGCCCGGACAGTTTATCGGGCTACACCTTC. It specifies CASSLYGPDSLSGYTF.

The genes are TRBV7-9 and TRBJ2-7; perhaps TRBD1 as D (6 bases). V lost 4 bases and J 2 bases, leaving 12 bases between the germline ends. This CDR3 is 14 amino acids long. Germline CDR1 and CDR2: SEHNR and FQNEAQ (reference sequence). The CDR3 region has the DNA TGTGCCAGCAGCTATCCAGGGGACCCCTACGAGCAGTACTTC. Translation: CASSYPGDPYEQYF.

This chain connects TRBV6-5 to TRBJ1-2; 11 positions match TRBD1. V was clipped by 2 bases and J by 9 bases; unmatched bases: 5. Germline values: CDR1 MNHEY, CDR2 SVGAGI. The CDR3 runs 14 residues. In nucleotides, the CDR3 is TGTGCCAGCAGTTACCCCGGACAGGGGGCTAGCTACACCTTC. This gives the protein CASSYPGQGASYTF.